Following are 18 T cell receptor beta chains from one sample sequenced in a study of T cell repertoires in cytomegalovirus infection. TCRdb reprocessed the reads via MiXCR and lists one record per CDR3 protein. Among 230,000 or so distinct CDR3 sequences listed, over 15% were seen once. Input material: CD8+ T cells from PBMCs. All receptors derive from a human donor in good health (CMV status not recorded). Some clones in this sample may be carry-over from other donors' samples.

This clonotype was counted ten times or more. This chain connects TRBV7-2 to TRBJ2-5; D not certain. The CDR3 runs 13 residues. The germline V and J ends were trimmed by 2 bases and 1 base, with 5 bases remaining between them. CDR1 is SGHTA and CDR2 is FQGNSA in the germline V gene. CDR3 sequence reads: CASSLTLQETQYF. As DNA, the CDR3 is TGTGCCAGCAGCTTAACCCTCCAAGAGACCCAGTACTTC.

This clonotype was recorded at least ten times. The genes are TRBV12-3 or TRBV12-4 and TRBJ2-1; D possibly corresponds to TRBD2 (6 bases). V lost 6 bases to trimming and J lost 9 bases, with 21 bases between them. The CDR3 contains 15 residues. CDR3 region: CASSSGDSGGTEQFF. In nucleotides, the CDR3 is TGTGCCAGCAGCTCTGGGGACTCTGGGGGTACTGAGCAGTTCTTC.

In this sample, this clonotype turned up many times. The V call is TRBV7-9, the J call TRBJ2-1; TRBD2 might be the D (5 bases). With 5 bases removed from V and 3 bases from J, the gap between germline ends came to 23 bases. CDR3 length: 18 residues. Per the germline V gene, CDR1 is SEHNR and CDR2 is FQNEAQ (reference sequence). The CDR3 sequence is CASSPRMGSSTFYNEQFF. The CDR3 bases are TGTGCCAGCAGCCCACGAATGGGGAGCTCCACTTTCTACAATGAGCAGTTCTTC.

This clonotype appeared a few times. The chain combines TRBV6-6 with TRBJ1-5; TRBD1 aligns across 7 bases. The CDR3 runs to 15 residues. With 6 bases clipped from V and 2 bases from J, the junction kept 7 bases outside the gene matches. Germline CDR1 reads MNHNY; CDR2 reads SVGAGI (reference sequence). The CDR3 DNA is TGTGCCAGCAGACTCTTTGGACAGGGCAATCAGCCCCAGCATTTT. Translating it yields CASRLFGQGNQPQHF.

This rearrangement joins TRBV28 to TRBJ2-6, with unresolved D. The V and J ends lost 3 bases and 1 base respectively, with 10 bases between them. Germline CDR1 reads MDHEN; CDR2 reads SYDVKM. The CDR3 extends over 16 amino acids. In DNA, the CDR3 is TGTGCCAGCAGTTTGCAGTACGGTTCTGGGGCCAACGTCCTGACTTTC. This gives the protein CASSLQYGSGANVLTF.

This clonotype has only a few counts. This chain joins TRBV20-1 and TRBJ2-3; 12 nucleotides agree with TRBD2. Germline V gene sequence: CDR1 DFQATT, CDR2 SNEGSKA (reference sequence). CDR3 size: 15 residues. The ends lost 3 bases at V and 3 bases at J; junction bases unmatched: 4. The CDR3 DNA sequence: TGCAGTGCTAGCTTGCTAGCGGGGGGGACAGATACGCAGTATTTT. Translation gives CSASLLAGGTDTQYF.

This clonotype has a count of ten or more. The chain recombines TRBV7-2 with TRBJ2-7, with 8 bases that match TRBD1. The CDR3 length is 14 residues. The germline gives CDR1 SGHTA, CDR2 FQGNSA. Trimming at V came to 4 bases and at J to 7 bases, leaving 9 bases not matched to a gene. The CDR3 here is CASSSLRGLGEQYF. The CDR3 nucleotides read TGTGCCAGCAGCTCGCTCAGGGGGCTGGGGGAGCAGTACTTC.

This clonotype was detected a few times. The CDR3 sequence is CAISESGNSNQPQHF. The CDR3 nucleotides read TGTGCCATCAGTGAGTCCGGGAATAGCAATCAGCCCCAGCATTTT. V is TRBV10-3 and J is TRBJ1-5; D gene ambiguous. The length of the CDR3 is 15 residues. Per germline, CDR1 ENHRY and CDR2 SYGVKD. The V and J ends lost 0 bases and 0 bases respectively, with 6 bases between them.

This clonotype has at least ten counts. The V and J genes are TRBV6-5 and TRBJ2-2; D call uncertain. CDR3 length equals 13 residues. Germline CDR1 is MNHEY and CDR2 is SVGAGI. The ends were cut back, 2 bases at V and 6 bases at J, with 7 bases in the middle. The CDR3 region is CASSYVGSGELFF. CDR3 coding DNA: TGTGCCAGCAGTTACGTCGGTTCCGGGGAGCTGTTTTTT.

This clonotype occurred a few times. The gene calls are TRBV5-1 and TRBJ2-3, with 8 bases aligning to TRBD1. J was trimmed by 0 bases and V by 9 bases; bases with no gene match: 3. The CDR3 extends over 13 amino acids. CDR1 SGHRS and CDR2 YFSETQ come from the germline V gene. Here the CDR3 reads CATGTGSTDTQYF. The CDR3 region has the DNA TGCGCCACCGGGACAGGAAGCACAGATACGCAGTATTTT.

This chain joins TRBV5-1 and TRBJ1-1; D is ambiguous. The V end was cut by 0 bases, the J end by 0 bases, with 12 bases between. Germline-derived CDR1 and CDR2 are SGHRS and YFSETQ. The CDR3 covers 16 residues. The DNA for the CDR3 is TGCGCCAGCAGCTTGGCCGACGGCCGTCTGAACACTGAAGCTTTCTTT. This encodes CASSLADGRLNTEAFF.

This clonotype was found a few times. The CDR3 DNA is TGCGCCAGCAGCCAAGAGGTGCATCAGCCCCAGCATTTT. Its translation: CASSQEVHQPQHF. The rearrangement joins TRBV4-3 to TRBJ1-5, with no clear D. The CDR3 is 13 residues long. Germline V gene sequence: CDR1 LGHNA, CDR2 YSLEER. Trimming cost V 0 bases and J 5 bases, with 5 bases left between them.

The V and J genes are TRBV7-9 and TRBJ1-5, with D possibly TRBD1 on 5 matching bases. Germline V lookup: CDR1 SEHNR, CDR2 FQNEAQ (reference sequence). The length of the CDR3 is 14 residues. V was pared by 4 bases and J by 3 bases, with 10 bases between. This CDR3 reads CASSSTQVNQPQHF. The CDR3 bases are TGTGCCAGCAGCTCAACACAGGTCAATCAGCCCCAGCATTTT.

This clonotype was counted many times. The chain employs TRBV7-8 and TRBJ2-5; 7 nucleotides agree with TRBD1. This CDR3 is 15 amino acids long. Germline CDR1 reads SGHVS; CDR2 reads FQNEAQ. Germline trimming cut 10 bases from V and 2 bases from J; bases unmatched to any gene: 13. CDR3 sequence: CATMFRGQQQETQYF. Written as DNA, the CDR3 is TGTGCCACAATGTTCCGGGGACAGCAACAAGAGACCCAGTACTTC.

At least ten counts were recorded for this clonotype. CDR3 protein: CASSLGPRGDYEQYF. CDR3 nucleotides: TGTGCCAGCAGCTTAGGCCCCAGGGGTGATTACGAGCAGTACTTC. This chain joins TRBV7-2 and TRBJ2-7, with D maybe TRBD1 (6 bases). With 1 base removed from V and 4 bases from J, the gap between germline ends came to 14 bases. The germline gives CDR1 SGHTA, CDR2 FQGNSA. CDR3 length: 15 amino acids.

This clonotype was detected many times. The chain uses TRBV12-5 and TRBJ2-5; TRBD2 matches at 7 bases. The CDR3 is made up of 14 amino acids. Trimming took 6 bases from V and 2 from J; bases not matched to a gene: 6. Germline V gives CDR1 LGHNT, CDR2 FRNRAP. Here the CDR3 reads CASGPQGGQETQYF. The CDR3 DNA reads TGTGCTAGTGGCCCCCAGGGAGGGCAAGAGACCCAGTACTTC. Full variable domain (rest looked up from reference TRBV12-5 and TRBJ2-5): DARVTQTPRHKVTEMGQEVTMRCQPILGHNTVFWYRQTMMQGLELLAYFRNRAPLDDSGMPKDRFSAEMPDATLATLKIQPSEPRDSAVYFCASGPQGGQETQYFGPGTRLLVL.

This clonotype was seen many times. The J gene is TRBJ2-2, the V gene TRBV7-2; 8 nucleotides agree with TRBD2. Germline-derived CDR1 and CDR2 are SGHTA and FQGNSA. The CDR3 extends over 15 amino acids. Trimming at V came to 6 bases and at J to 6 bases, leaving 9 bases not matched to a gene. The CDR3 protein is CASRAGTRAPGELFF. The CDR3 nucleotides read TGTGCCAGCAGAGCCGGGACTAGGGCGCCCGGGGAGCTGTTTTTT.

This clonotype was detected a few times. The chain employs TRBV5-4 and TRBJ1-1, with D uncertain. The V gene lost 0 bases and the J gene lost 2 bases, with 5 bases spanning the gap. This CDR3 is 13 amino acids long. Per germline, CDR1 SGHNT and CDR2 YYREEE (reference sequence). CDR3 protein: CASSLATNTEAFF. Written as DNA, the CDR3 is TGTGCCAGCAGCTTGGCAACCAACACTGAAGCTTTCTTT.